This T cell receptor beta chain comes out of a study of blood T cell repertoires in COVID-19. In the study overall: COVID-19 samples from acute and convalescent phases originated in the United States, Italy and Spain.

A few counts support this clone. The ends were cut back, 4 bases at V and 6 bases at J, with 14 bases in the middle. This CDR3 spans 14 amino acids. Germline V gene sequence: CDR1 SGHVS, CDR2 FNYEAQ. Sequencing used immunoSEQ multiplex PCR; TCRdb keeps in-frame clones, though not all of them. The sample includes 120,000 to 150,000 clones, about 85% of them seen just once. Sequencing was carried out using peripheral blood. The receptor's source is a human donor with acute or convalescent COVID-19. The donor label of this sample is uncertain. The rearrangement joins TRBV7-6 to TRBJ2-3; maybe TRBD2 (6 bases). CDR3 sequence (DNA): TGTGCCAGCAGCTCCGCGGGGATTAAGGATACGCAGTATTTT. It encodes CASSSAGIKDTQYF.